The rows below give T cell receptor beta chains drawn from one sample of a study of vaccination effects on CD4 cells after COVID-19. These TCRs' antigens remain unknown. TCRdb keeps only in-frame clones here, not all; method: immunoSEQ multiplex PCR. The sample carries around 46,000 clones, about four fifths recorded once. Sequenced material: CD4+ T cells from PBMCs cultured with HCoV-OC43 spike peptides, taken after COVID-19 vaccination. The origin of the receptors is a human donor who received a COVID-19 vaccine. Both conserved end residues are part of each CDR3. The D gene is left open where the match is weak. A row's size may be missing; if present it is once, few, many or a size class.

>15|TRBJ1-6|TRBD1|.|TRBV11-1
TGTGCCAGCAGCGACCGACAGGGGGCGCATTCACCCCTCCACTTT
CASSDRQGAHSPLHF
>14|TRBJ1-1|.|few|TRBV5-1
TGCGCCAGCAGCTTGGCCCTCGGGAACACTGAAGCTTTCTTT
CASSLALGNTEAFF
>15|TRBJ2-3|.|.|TRBV10-3
TGTGCCATCAGTGAGGTAGGGAGCGTTTCAGATACGCAGTATTTT
CAISEVGSVSDTQYF
>16|TRBJ1-6|TRBD1|.|TRBV27
TGTGCCAGCAGTTTATCTGGGACAGTCTATAATTCACCCCTCCACTTT
CASSLSGTVYNSPLHF
>15|TRBJ1-2|TRBD1|.|TRBV4-2
TGTGCCAGCAGCCAAGAGGGGGACAGGGAGAACGGCTACACCTTC
CASSQEGDRENGYTF
>11|TRBJ1-2|.|.|TRBV18
TGTGCCAGCTCACAAACGATCGGCTACACCTTC
CASSQTIGYTF
>13|TRBJ2-5|TRBD1|.|TRBV12-3/TRBV12-4
TGTGCCAGCAGTTTTGGACAGGTGGAGACCCAGTACTTC
CASSFGQVETQYF
>15|TRBJ1-2|.|.|TRBV19
TGTGCCAGTAGTACACCCCTTCCCCGAGGGTATGGCTACACCTTC
CASSTPLPRGYGYTF
>13|TRBJ2-7|.|.|TRBV27
TGTGCCAGCAAGGGAAGGGAATACTACGAGCAGTACTTC
CASKGREYYEQYF
>15|TRBJ1-5|.|.|TRBV7-9
TGTGCCAGCAGCGAACACGGGGGCGGGGATCAGCCCCAGCATTTT
CASSEHGGGDQPQHF
>13|TRBJ2-3|.|.|TRBV9
TGTGCCAGCAGCGGGAGGAGACGTTTTACGCAGTATTTT
CASSGRRRFTQYF
>14|TRBJ2-3|.|.|TRBV6-1
TGTGCCAGCAGTGATTTGGGGGACTCAGATACGCAGTATTTT
CASSDLGDSDTQYF
>16|TRBJ2-1|TRBD2|once|TRBV12-5
TGTGCTAGTGGTTTGGTACTAGCGGGAGCCTACAATGAGCAGTTCTTC
CASGLVLAGAYNEQFF
>14|TRBJ1-5|TRBD1|.|TRBV2
TGTGCCAGCGCTAGAGACAGGGGAAATCAGCCCCAGCATTTT
CASARDRGNQPQHF
>12|TRBJ2-4|TRBD1|.|TRBV30
TGTGCCTGGTCCCGACAGGGAGACATTCAGTACTTC
CAWSRQGDIQYF
>11|TRBJ1-2|.|few|TRBV4-1
TGCGCCAGCCTCTCTAACTATGGCTACACCTTC
CASLSNYGYTF
>13|TRBJ1-5|.|.|TRBV6-2/TRBV6-3
TGTGCCAGCAGTTGGGACGGAAATCAGCCCCAGCATTTT
CASSWDGNQPQHF
>15|TRBJ2-1|TRBD2|.|TRBV7-2
TGTGCCAGCAGCTTAGACACTAGCGGCTACAATGAGCAGTTCTTC
CASSLDTSGYNEQFF
>16|TRBJ2-1|TRBD2|.|TRBV4-2
TGTGCCAGCAGCCAACCCGGGACTAGTTTATCACACGAGCAGTTCTTC
CASSQPGTSLSHEQFF
>15|TRBJ2-7|TRBD1|.|TRBV27
TGTGCCAGCAGTTCTCGGACAGGGAAGGTTAACGAGCAGTACTTC
CASSSRTGKVNEQYF
>12|TRBJ2-7|.|.|TRBV10-3
TGTGCCATCAGTGAGCCCCCCTACGAGCAGTACTTC
CAISEPPYEQYF
>15|TRBJ2-5|.|.|TRBV19
TGTGCCAGTAGTAAAGGTATAGGTAGGGGGGAGACCCAGTACTTC
CASSKGIGRGETQYF
>15|TRBJ1-2|.|.|TRBV6-5
TGTGCCAGCAGTTACGTGGGGTTAAAGTCGTATGGCTACACCTTC
CASSYVGLKSYGYTF
>14|TRBJ1-4|.|.|TRBV5-1
TGCGCCAGCAGCTCGACGTCAACTAATGAAAAACTGTTTTTT
CASSSTSTNEKLFF
>16|TRBJ2-5|.|.|TRBV18
TGTGCCAGCTCCATTCCCGGGGCGCTTGGAAGAGAGACCCAGTACTTC
CASSIPGALGRETQYF
>15|TRBJ1-3|.|.|TRBV5-1
TGCGCCAGCAGCCAAACCCCAGGGGACGGAAACACCATATATTTT
CASSQTPGDGNTIYF
>15|TRBJ1-2|.|once|TRBV5-6
TGTGCCAGCAGCTTGGGGCGGGGGGCGACTTATGGCTACACCTTC
CASSLGRGATYGYTF
>17|TRBJ1-5|.|.|TRBV15
TGTGCCACCAGCAGAGAAAGGGCAGGGGCCGGCAATCAGCCCCAGCATTTT
CATSRERAGAGNQPQHF
>15|TRBJ1-6|.|.|TRBV11-2
TGTGCCAGCAGACCCCGGGATCCACAGGATTCACCCCTCCACTTT
CASRPRDPQDSPLHF
>15|TRBJ2-5|TRBD1|.|TRBV24-1
TGTGCCACCAGTGACCTGACAGGGGGACAAGAGACCCAGTACTTC
CATSDLTGGQETQYF
>15|TRBJ1-1|TRBD1|.|TRBV2
TGTGCCAGCAGCCCGGGACAGGGGCGCAGCACTGAAGCTTTCTTT
CASSPGQGRSTEAFF
>16|TRBJ2-5|TRBD2|.|TRBV10-2
TGCGCCAGCAGTGATGGGAGGGAGGGCCGTTCGGGGACCCAGTACTTC
CASSDGREGRSGTQYF
>15|TRBJ2-5|TRBD1|.|TRBV4-2
TGTGCCAGCAGCCGCCAGGACAGGGGTGCGGAGACCCAGTACTTC
CASSRQDRGAETQYF
>13|TRBJ1-1|.|.|TRBV6-5
TGTGCCAGCAGAGCACACCGGAACACTGAAGCTTTCTTT
CASRAHRNTEAFF
>17|TRBJ1-1|TRBD1|.|TRBV9
TGTGCCAGCAGCGTAGGATTAGGGGACAGTGGGAACACTGAAGCTTTCTTT
CASSVGLGDSGNTEAFF
>13|TRBJ2-1|.|.|TRBV11-2
TGTGCCAGCAGCTTCGGGAGTTACAATGAGCAGTTCTTC
CASSFGSYNEQFF
>16|TRBJ1-2|.|few|TRBV5-1
TGCGCCAGCAGCTTGACAGGGAGTCGGGCGGACTATGGCTACACCTTC
CASSLTGSRADYGYTF
>15|TRBJ1-1|TRBD1|few|TRBV19
TGTGCCAGTAGTAGAACCGGGACAGGGGGCACTGAAGCTTTCTTT
CASSRTGTGGTEAFF
>16|TRBJ2-7|.|.|TRBV10-3
TGTGCCATCAGTGATCCAGGGCAGGGAGAAACCTACGAGCAGTACTTC
CAISDPGQGETYEQYF
>15|TRBJ2-3|.|.|TRBV10-3
TGTGCCATCAAGGGTACTCCTAATAGCACAGATACGCAGTATTTT
CAIKGTPNSTDTQYF
>16|TRBJ2-3|TRBD2|.|TRBV6-5
TGTGCCAGCAGTTCGGGGACTAGCCAAATGACAGATACGCAGTATTTT
CASSSGTSQMTDTQYF
>14|TRBJ2-7|.|medium-sized|TRBV7-9
TGTGCCAGCAGCTTAGTTCCAGCATACTACGAGCAGTACTTC
CASSLVPAYYEQYF
>16|TRBJ1-3|.|.|TRBV13
TGTGCCAGCAGCCCGACAGGAATTCTCTCTGGAAACACCATATATTTT
CASSPTGILSGNTIYF
>15|TRBJ2-7|TRBD2|.|TRBV6-5
TGTGCCAGCAGTATTACGGGGACTAGCCTTTACGAGCAGTACTTC
CASSITGTSLYEQYF
>15|TRBJ1-4|.|.|TRBV6-5
TGTGCCAGCAGTTATAGGGGGGCACGTAATGAAAAACTGTTTTTT
CASSYRGARNEKLFF
>16|TRBJ2-7|TRBD2|.|TRBV7-2
TGTGCCAGCAGCTTATTCGGGCGGGGGAGAGATTACGAGCAGTACTTC
CASSLFGRGRDYEQYF
>15|TRBJ2-7|.|.|TRBV9
TGTGCCAGCAGCTCAGTCCCGAATGCCGATTACGAGCAGTACTTC
CASSSVPNADYEQYF
>15|TRBJ1-5|.|.|TRBV7-9
TGTGCCAGCAGCTTGGCACGGGATAGCAATCAGCCCCAGCATTTT
CASSLARDSNQPQHF
>13|TRBJ1-1|.|.|TRBV14
TGTGCCAGCAGCCAAGGCATGAACACTGAAGCTTTCTTT
CASSQGMNTEAFF
>12|TRBJ1-6|.|.|TRBV3-1/TRBV3-2
TGTGCCAGCAGCCAGATAAAATCACCCCTCCACTTT
CASSQIKSPLHF
>13|TRBJ2-7|.|few|TRBV19
TGTGCCAGTAGGTCGGAGGGGGCCTACGAGCAGTACTTC
CASRSEGAYEQYF
>17|TRBJ2-7|.|few|TRBV10-3
TGTGCCATCAGTGAGTCGCCTCCTTCCGGGACCCTCTACGAGCAGTACTTC
CAISESPPSGTLYEQYF
>15|TRBJ2-3|.|.|TRBV24-1
TGTGCCACCAGTGATTTGGAGGGGGACACAGATACGCAGTATTTT
CATSDLEGDTDTQYF